This T cell receptor beta chain emerged from a study of control samples from healthy donors and cancer patients. CDR3 size: 16 residues. Germline V CDR1 and CDR2: MNHEY, SVGAGI. J gave up 9 bases and V 4 bases, and 14 bases lay outside the gene matches. The assay was immunoSEQ multiplex PCR, and TCRdb's table has in-frame clones only and misses some. Among some 120,000 clones listed, around 87% were seen once. Sample: PBMCs. The clonotype originates from a woman in her forties or fifties with colorectal cancer. The chain recombines TRBV6-5 with TRBJ2-1; the match to TRBD2 covers 8 bases. For the CDR3, the DNA is TGTGCCAGCAGTTCCTCCCTCACGCGGGAGGCGACTGAGCAGTTCTTC. Protein: CASSSSLTREATEQFF.